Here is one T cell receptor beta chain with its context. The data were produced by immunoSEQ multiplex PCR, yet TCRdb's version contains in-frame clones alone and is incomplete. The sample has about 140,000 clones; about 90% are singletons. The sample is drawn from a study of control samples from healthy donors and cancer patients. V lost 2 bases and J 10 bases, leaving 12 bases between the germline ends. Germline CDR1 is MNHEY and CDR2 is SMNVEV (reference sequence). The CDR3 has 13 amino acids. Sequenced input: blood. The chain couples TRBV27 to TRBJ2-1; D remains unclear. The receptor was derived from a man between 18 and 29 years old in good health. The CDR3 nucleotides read TGTGCCAGCAGTTTAGGACCGGACCTGGAGCAGTTCTTC. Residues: CASSLGPDLEQFF.